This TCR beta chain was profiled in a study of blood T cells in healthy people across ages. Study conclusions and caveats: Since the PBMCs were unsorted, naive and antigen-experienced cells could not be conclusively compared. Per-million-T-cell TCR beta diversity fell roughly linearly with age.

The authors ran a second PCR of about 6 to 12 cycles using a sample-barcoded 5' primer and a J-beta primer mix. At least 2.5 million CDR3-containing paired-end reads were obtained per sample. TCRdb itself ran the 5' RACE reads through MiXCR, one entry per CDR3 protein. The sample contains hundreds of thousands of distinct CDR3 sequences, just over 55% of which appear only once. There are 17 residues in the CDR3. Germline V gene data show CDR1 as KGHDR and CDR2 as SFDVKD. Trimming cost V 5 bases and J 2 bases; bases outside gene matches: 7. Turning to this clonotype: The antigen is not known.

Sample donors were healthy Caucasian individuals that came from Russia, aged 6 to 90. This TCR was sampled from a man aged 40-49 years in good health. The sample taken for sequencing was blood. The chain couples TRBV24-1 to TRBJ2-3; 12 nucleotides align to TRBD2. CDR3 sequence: CATSGGTSGGTTDTQYF. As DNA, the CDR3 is TGTGCCACCAGTGGGGGAACTAGCGGGGGGACCACAGATACGCAGTATTTT.